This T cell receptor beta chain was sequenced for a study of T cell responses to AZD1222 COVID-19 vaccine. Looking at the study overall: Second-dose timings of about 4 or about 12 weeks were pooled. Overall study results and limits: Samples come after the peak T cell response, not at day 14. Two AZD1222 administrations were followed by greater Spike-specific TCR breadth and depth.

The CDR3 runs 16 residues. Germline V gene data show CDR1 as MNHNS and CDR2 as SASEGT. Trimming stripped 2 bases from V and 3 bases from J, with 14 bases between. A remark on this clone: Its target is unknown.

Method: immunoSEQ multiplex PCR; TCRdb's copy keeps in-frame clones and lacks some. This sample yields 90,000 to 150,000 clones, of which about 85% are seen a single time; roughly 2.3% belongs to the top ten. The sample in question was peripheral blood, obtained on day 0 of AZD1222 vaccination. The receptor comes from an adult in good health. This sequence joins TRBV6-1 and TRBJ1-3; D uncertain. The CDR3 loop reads CASSESFWGGGNTIYF. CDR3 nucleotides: TGTGCCAGCAGTGAATCCTTCTGGGGTGGTGGAAACACCATATATTTT.